A selection of T cell receptor beta chains follows, all from one sample in a study of T cell responses to AZD1222 COVID-19 vaccine. Generated by immunoSEQ multiplex PCR, the TCRdb table keeps only in-frame clones and is missing some. In the table there are tens of thousands of clones, 90% of which are singletons. The sample in question was peripheral blood, obtained 28 days after the second AZD1222 dose. These receptors came from an adult who received the AZD1222 COVID-19 vaccine. Both conserved end residues are part of each CDR3. A D gene is named only where the DNA matches it firmly. Expanded clones get a size class; other rows say once, few or many, or leave the size out.

clone size: NA; D gene: TRBD2; J gene: TRBJ2-3; CDR3 length: 15; V gene: TRBV5-1; CDR3 protein: CASSSSGGGTDTQYF; CDR3 DNA: TGCGCCAGCTCTTCTAGCGGGGGGGGCACAGATACGCAGTATTTT
clone size: NA; D gene: TRBD2; J gene: TRBJ2-7; CDR3 length: 16; V gene: TRBV9; CDR3 protein: CASSVTPGGPSYEQYF; CDR3 DNA: TGTGCCAGCAGCGTAACCCCGGGGGGGCCCTCCTACGAGCAGTACTTC
clone size: NA; D gene: NA; J gene: TRBJ2-3; CDR3 length: 12; V gene: TRBV5-4; CDR3 protein: CASGASSDTQYF; CDR3 DNA: TGTGCCAGCGGCGCTAGCTCAGATACGCAGTATTTT
clone size: NA; D gene: TRBD1; J gene: TRBJ1-2; CDR3 length: 13; V gene: TRBV5-1; CDR3 protein: CASRGQGMGGYTF; CDR3 DNA: TGCGCCAGCAGAGGACAGGGGATGGGCGGCTACACCTTC
clone size: NA; D gene: TRBD2; J gene: TRBJ2-3; CDR3 length: 15; V gene: TRBV10-3; CDR3 protein: CAISDGTSAADTQYF; CDR3 DNA: TGTGCCATCAGTGACGGGACTAGCGCAGCAGATACGCAGTATTTT
clone size: NA; D gene: NA; J gene: TRBJ1-1; CDR3 length: 17; V gene: TRBV5-1; CDR3 protein: CASSLEVGAGVNTEAFF; CDR3 DNA: TGCGCCAGCAGCTTGGAAGTGGGGGCAGGGGTGAACACTGAAGCTTTCTTT
clone size: NA; D gene: NA; J gene: TRBJ1-2; CDR3 length: 14; V gene: TRBV24-1; CDR3 protein: CATSDPGRGYGYTF; CDR3 DNA: TGTGCCACCAGTGATCCGGGACGGGGCTATGGCTACACCTTC
clone size: NA; D gene: TRBD2; J gene: TRBJ2-1; CDR3 length: 14; V gene: TRBV3-1/TRBV3-2; CDR3 protein: CASSPAGAGNEQFF; CDR3 DNA: TGTGCCAGCAGCCCAGCGGGGGCCGGCAATGAGCAGTTCTTC
clone size: NA; D gene: NA; J gene: TRBJ2-4; CDR3 length: 13; V gene: TRBV12-3/TRBV12-4; CDR3 protein: CASSLDLQNIQYF; CDR3 DNA: TGTGCCAGCAGTTTGGACCTCCAAAACATTCAGTACTTC
clone size: few; D gene: NA; J gene: TRBJ1-1; CDR3 length: 15; V gene: TRBV5-1; CDR3 protein: CASSLAGGEGTEAFF; CDR3 DNA: TGCGCCAGCAGCTTGGCGGGGGGCGAAGGGACTGAAGCTTTCTTT
clone size: once; D gene: NA; J gene: TRBJ1-4; CDR3 length: 14; V gene: TRBV30; CDR3 protein: CAWGPLTANEKLFF; CDR3 DNA: TGTGCCTGGGGACCCCTCACAGCTAATGAAAAACTGTTTTTT
clone size: NA; D gene: NA; J gene: TRBJ2-6; CDR3 length: 12; V gene: TRBV11-2; CDR3 protein: CASISGANVLTF; CDR3 DNA: TGTGCCAGCATCTCTGGGGCCAACGTCCTGACTTTC
clone size: NA; D gene: NA; J gene: TRBJ1-1; CDR3 length: 13; V gene: TRBV2; CDR3 protein: CASIPTVNTEAFF; CDR3 DNA: TGTGCCAGCATCCCGACGGTGAACACTGAAGCTTTCTTT
clone size: NA; D gene: TRBD1; J gene: TRBJ2-3; CDR3 length: 15; V gene: TRBV6-5; CDR3 protein: CASSAGQGSTDTQYF; CDR3 DNA: TGTGCCAGCAGCGCTGGACAGGGGAGCACAGATACGCAGTATTTT
clone size: NA; D gene: NA; J gene: TRBJ2-7; CDR3 length: 13; V gene: TRBV11-3; CDR3 protein: CASSYDPTYEQYF; CDR3 DNA: TGTGCCAGCAGCTACGACCCAACCTACGAGCAGTACTTC
clone size: NA; D gene: NA; J gene: TRBJ1-3; CDR3 length: 14; V gene: TRBV5-1; CDR3 protein: CASSLEGLDDTIYF; CDR3 DNA: TGCGCCAGCAGCTTGGAAGGGCTGGATGACACCATATATTTT
clone size: NA; D gene: TRBD1; J gene: TRBJ2-4; CDR3 length: 16; V gene: TRBV5-1; CDR3 protein: CASSIGLTGSRVIQYF; CDR3 DNA: TGCGCCAGCAGCATCGGTCTGACAGGGTCGCGGGTCATTCAGTACTTC
clone size: NA; D gene: TRBD1; J gene: TRBJ2-1; CDR3 length: 15; V gene: TRBV5-1; CDR3 protein: CASSLGQGINNEQFF; CDR3 DNA: TGCGCCAGCAGCTTGGGACAGGGCATCAACAATGAGCAGTTCTTC
clone size: NA; D gene: NA; J gene: TRBJ1-3; CDR3 length: 17; V gene: TRBV11-3; CDR3 protein: CASSLDRGWASGNTIYF; CDR3 DNA: TGTGCCAGCAGCTTAGATCGTGGATGGGCAAGTGGAAACACCATATATTTT
clone size: NA; D gene: TRBD1; J gene: TRBJ1-5; CDR3 length: 15; V gene: TRBV4-1; CDR3 protein: CASSLRDREDQPQHF; CDR3 DNA: TGCGCCAGCAGCCTTCGGGACAGGGAAGATCAGCCCCAGCATTTT
clone size: NA; D gene: NA; J gene: TRBJ2-3; CDR3 length: 17; V gene: TRBV27; CDR3 protein: CASSLSPVVRREDTQYF; CDR3 DNA: TGTGCCAGCAGTTTAAGCCCCGTGGTGAGGAGGGAAGATACGCAGTATTTT
clone size: NA; D gene: NA; J gene: TRBJ1-4; CDR3 length: 11; V gene: TRBV5-1; CDR3 protein: CASSANEKLFF; CDR3 DNA: TGCGCCAGCAGCGCTAATGAAAAACTGTTTTTT
clone size: few; D gene: NA; J gene: TRBJ2-7; CDR3 length: 11; V gene: TRBV12-3/TRBV12-4; CDR3 protein: CASREGREQYF; CDR3 DNA: TGTGCCAGCAGGGAGGGTCGCGAGCAGTACTTC
clone size: NA; D gene: NA; J gene: TRBJ1-1; CDR3 length: 13; V gene: TRBV24-1; CDR3 protein: CATSAQRDTEAFF; CDR3 DNA: TGTGCCACCAGTGCCCAAAGGGACACTGAAGCTTTCTTT
clone size: NA; D gene: TRBD1; J gene: TRBJ1-4; CDR3 length: 15; V gene: TRBV2; CDR3 protein: CASGTGASTNEKLFF; CDR3 DNA: TGTGCCAGCGGGACAGGGGCTTCTACTAATGAAAAACTGTTTTTT
clone size: NA; D gene: NA; J gene: TRBJ1-2; CDR3 length: 13; V gene: TRBV19; CDR3 protein: CASSVADIYGYTF; CDR3 DNA: TGTGCCAGTAGTGTTGCAGATATCTATGGCTACACCTTC
clone size: NA; D gene: TRBD2; J gene: TRBJ2-7; CDR3 length: 15; V gene: TRBV5-1; CDR3 protein: CASSQRAGGSYEQYF; CDR3 DNA: TGCGCCAGCAGCCAACGAGCGGGAGGCTCCTACGAGCAGTACTTC
clone size: NA; D gene: TRBD2; J gene: TRBJ2-2; CDR3 length: 18; V gene: TRBV11-2; CDR3 protein: CASSLEWTSVTNTGELFF; CDR3 DNA: TGTGCCAGCAGCTTAGAATGGACTAGCGTAACGAACACCGGGGAGCTGTTTTTT
clone size: few; D gene: NA; J gene: TRBJ2-7; CDR3 length: 15; V gene: TRBV5-1; CDR3 protein: CASSYYGTPAYEQYF; CDR3 DNA: TGCGCCAGCAGCTACTACGGGACTCCGGCCTACGAGCAGTACTTC
clone size: NA; D gene: TRBD1; J gene: TRBJ2-3; CDR3 length: 15; V gene: TRBV2; CDR3 protein: CASSVTQGDTDTQYF; CDR3 DNA: TGTGCCAGCAGTGTCACACAGGGGGACACAGATACGCAGTATTTT
clone size: NA; D gene: NA; J gene: TRBJ1-3; CDR3 length: 13; V gene: TRBV7-8; CDR3 protein: CASSRISGNTIYF; CDR3 DNA: TGTGCCAGCAGCCGGATCTCTGGAAACACCATATATTTT
clone size: NA; D gene: NA; J gene: TRBJ2-7; CDR3 length: 11; V gene: TRBV27; CDR3 protein: CASSSGLGQYF; CDR3 DNA: TGTGCCAGCAGTTCCGGTCTCGGGCAGTACTTC
clone size: once; D gene: TRBD1; J gene: TRBJ2-6; CDR3 length: 17; V gene: TRBV10-1; CDR3 protein: CASSAGTVYSGANVLTF; CDR3 DNA: TGCGCCAGCAGTGCCGGGACAGTTTACTCTGGGGCCAACGTCCTGACTTTC
clone size: NA; D gene: NA; J gene: TRBJ2-7; CDR3 length: 13; V gene: TRBV10-3; CDR3 protein: CAAAGGAYYEQYF; CDR3 DNA: TGTGCCGCTGCGGGTGGAGCTTACTACGAGCAGTACTTC
clone size: NA; D gene: NA; J gene: TRBJ1-2; CDR3 length: 12; V gene: TRBV5-1; CDR3 protein: CASSYGEMGYTF; CDR3 DNA: TGCGCCAGCAGCTACGGGGAAATGGGCTACACCTTC
clone size: NA; D gene: NA; J gene: TRBJ1-4; CDR3 length: 15; V gene: TRBV5-5; CDR3 protein: CASSSGGGSNEKLFF; CDR3 DNA: TGTGCCAGCAGTTCCGGCGGGGGTTCAAATGAAAAACTGTTTTTT
clone size: NA; D gene: NA; J gene: TRBJ1-5; CDR3 length: 14; V gene: TRBV3-1/TRBV3-2; CDR3 protein: CASSQEPGDQPQHF; CDR3 DNA: TGTGCCAGCAGCCAAGAGCCAGGGGATCAGCCCCAGCATTTT
clone size: NA; D gene: NA; J gene: TRBJ1-2; CDR3 length: 13; V gene: TRBV24-1; CDR3 protein: CATSDLGDYGYTF; CDR3 DNA: TGTGCCACCAGTGACCTTGGGGACTATGGCTACACCTTC
clone size: NA; D gene: NA; J gene: TRBJ1-3; CDR3 length: 14; V gene: TRBV6-1; CDR3 protein: CASSELGSGNTIYF; CDR3 DNA: TGTGCCAGCAGTGAATTGGGCTCTGGAAACACCATATATTTT
clone size: NA; D gene: NA; J gene: TRBJ1-2; CDR3 length: 14; V gene: TRBV7-6; CDR3 protein: CASSLSPAQDGYTF; CDR3 DNA: TGTGCCAGCAGCTTGAGTCCGGCACAGGATGGCTACACCTTC
clone size: NA; D gene: NA; J gene: TRBJ2-5; CDR3 length: 14; V gene: TRBV19; CDR3 protein: CASGLTGQGETQYF; CDR3 DNA: TGTGCCAGTGGACTCACGGGCCAGGGAGAGACCCAGTACTTC
clone size: NA; D gene: NA; J gene: TRBJ1-5; CDR3 length: 14; V gene: TRBV3-1/TRBV3-2; CDR3 protein: CASSQGVRNQPQHF; CDR3 DNA: TGTGCCAGCAGCCAAGGGGTACGCAATCAGCCCCAGCATTTT
clone size: NA; D gene: NA; J gene: TRBJ1-3; CDR3 length: 15; V gene: TRBV28; CDR3 protein: CASSEGVDIGNTIYF; CDR3 DNA: TGTGCCAGCAGCGAAGGAGTTGATATAGGAAACACCATATATTTT
clone size: few; D gene: NA; J gene: TRBJ1-3; CDR3 length: 12; V gene: TRBV6-5; CDR3 protein: CASRDNRNTIYF; CDR3 DNA: TGTGCCAGCAGGGACAATCGAAACACCATATATTTT
clone size: NA; D gene: TRBD2; J gene: TRBJ2-3; CDR3 length: 16; V gene: TRBV6-5; CDR3 protein: CASSSPARGGVATQYF; CDR3 DNA: TGTGCCAGCAGTTCGCCTGCTCGCGGGGGGGTTGCTACGCAGTATTTT
clone size: NA; D gene: NA; J gene: TRBJ2-3; CDR3 length: 16; V gene: TRBV30; CDR3 protein: CAWSPRSQGVVDTQYF; CDR3 DNA: TGTGCCTGGAGCCCACGGTCCCAGGGAGTGGTGGATACGCAGTATTTT
clone size: NA; D gene: NA; J gene: TRBJ2-7; CDR3 length: 14; V gene: TRBV7-8; CDR3 protein: CASSLVGVLAEQYF; CDR3 DNA: TGTGCCAGCAGCTTAGTCGGGGTTCTCGCCGAGCAGTACTTC
clone size: once; D gene: NA; J gene: TRBJ1-5; CDR3 length: 14; V gene: TRBV2; CDR3 protein: CASSEVTQSQPQHF; CDR3 DNA: TGTGCCAGCAGTGAAGTCACTCAGTCCCAGCCCCAGCATTTT
clone size: NA; D gene: TRBD2; J gene: TRBJ2-1; CDR3 length: 16; V gene: TRBV5-1; CDR3 protein: CASSPSVTSGDNEQFF; CDR3 DNA: TGCGCCAGCAGCCCCAGCGTCACTAGCGGGGACAATGAGCAGTTCTTC
clone size: few; D gene: NA; J gene: TRBJ1-5; CDR3 length: 13; V gene: TRBV12-3/TRBV12-4; CDR3 protein: CASSLRENQPQHF; CDR3 DNA: TGTGCCAGCAGTTTAAGGGAAAATCAGCCCCAGCATTTT
clone size: NA; D gene: NA; J gene: TRBJ1-2; CDR3 length: 13; V gene: TRBV3-1/TRBV3-2; CDR3 protein: CASSQGCPYGYTF; CDR3 DNA: TGTGCCAGCAGCCAAGGGTGCCCGTATGGCTACACCTTC
clone size: NA; D gene: NA; J gene: TRBJ2-2; CDR3 length: 13; V gene: TRBV18; CDR3 protein: CASSPSSTGELFF; CDR3 DNA: TGTGCCAGCTCACCGTCGAGCACCGGGGAGCTGTTTTTT
clone size: NA; D gene: TRBD2; J gene: TRBJ2-1; CDR3 length: 17; V gene: TRBV5-1; CDR3 protein: CASSTVMGTRAYNEQFF; CDR3 DNA: TGCGCCAGCAGCACCGTAATGGGGACTAGAGCCTACAATGAGCAGTTCTTC
clone size: NA; D gene: NA; J gene: TRBJ1-5; CDR3 length: 14; V gene: TRBV19; CDR3 protein: CASSIPQGFQPQHF; CDR3 DNA: TGTGCCAGTAGTATCCCGCAGGGATTTCAGCCCCAGCATTTT
clone size: NA; D gene: NA; J gene: TRBJ1-1; CDR3 length: 13; V gene: TRBV2; CDR3 protein: CASGMDRNTEAFF; CDR3 DNA: TGTGCCAGCGGCATGGACAGAAACACTGAAGCTTTCTTT
clone size: NA; D gene: NA; J gene: TRBJ1-2; CDR3 length: 14; V gene: TRBV6-5; CDR3 protein: CASSYVRIPYGYTF; CDR3 DNA: TGTGCCAGCAGTTACGTTCGGATACCCTATGGCTACACCTTC
clone size: NA; D gene: TRBD2; J gene: TRBJ2-3; CDR3 length: 19; V gene: TRBV11-3; CDR3 protein: CASSLMQGRVAGGIDTQYF; CDR3 DNA: TGTGCCAGCAGCTTAATGCAAGGTCGGGTAGCGGGAGGAATTGATACGCAGTATTTT